The count of the clone carrying this TCR beta chain is one. The table came from immunoSEQ multiplex PCR; TCRdb's copy has only in-frame clones and leaves some out. Altogether over 100,000 clones are present, 92% being singletons, with the ten largest covering roughly 2.5%. The record originates from a study of control samples from healthy donors and cancer patients. V dropped 7 bases and J dropped 5 bases, with 15 bases sitting between them. CDR1 is MNHEY, CDR2 SVGAGI, per germline. The CDR3 extends over 14 amino acids. This receptor was taken from a woman between 18 and 29 years old in good health. The gene calls are TRBV6-5 and TRBJ2-4; D may correspond to TRBD1 or TRBD2 (7 bases each). The sample taken for sequencing was blood. This chain's CDR3 is CASKKAGGENIQYF. The DNA of the CDR3 is TGTGCCAGCAAGAAGGCAGGGGGGGAAAACATTCAGTACTTC.